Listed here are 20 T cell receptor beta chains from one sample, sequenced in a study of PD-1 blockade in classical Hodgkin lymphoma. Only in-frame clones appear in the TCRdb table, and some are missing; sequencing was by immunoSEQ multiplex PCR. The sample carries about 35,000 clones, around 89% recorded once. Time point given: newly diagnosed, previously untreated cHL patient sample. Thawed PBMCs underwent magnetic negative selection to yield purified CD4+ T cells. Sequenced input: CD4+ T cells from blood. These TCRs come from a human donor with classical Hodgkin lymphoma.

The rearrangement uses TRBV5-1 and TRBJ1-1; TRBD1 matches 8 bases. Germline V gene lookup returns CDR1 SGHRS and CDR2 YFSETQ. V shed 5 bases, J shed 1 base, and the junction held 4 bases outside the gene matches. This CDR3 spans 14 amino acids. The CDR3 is CASRFGQGNTEAFF. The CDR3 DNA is TGCGCCAGCAGGTTCGGACAGGGGAACACTGAAGCTTTCTTT. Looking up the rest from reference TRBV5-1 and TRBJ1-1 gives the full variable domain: KAGVTQTPRYLIKTRGQQVTLSCSPISGHRSVSWYQQTPGQGLQFLFEYFSETQRNKGNFPGRFSGRQFSNSRSEMNVSTLELGDSALYLCASRFGQGNTEAFFGQGTRLTVV.

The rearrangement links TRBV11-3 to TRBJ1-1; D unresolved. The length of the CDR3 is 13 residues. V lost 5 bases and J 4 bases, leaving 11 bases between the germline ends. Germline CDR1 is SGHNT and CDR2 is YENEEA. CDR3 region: CASSTTGFTEAFF. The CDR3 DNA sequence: TGTGCCAGCAGCACGACGGGGTTCACTGAAGCTTTCTTT.

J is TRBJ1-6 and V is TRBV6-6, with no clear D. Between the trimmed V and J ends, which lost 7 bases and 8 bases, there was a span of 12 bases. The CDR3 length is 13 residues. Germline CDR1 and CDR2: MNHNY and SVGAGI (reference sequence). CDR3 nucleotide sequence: TGTGCCAGCATGTTAAACAACGATTCACCCCTCCACTTT. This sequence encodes CASMLNNDSPLHF.

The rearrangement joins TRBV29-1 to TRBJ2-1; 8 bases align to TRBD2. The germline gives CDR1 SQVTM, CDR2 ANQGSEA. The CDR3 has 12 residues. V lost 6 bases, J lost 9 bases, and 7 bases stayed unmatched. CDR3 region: CSVDGLASEQFF. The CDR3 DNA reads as TGCAGCGTCGACGGACTAGCCAGTGAGCAGTTCTTC.

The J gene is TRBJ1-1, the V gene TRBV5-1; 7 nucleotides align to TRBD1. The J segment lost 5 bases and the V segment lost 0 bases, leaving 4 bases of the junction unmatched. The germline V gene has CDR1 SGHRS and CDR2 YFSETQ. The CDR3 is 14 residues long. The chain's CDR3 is CASSLEGGATEAFF. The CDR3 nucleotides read TGCGCCAGCAGCTTGGAAGGGGGCGCAACTGAAGCTTTCTTT.

This CDR3 is CASSFYRTGILGTEAFF. CDR3 DNA sequence: TGTGCCAGCAGCTTCTATAGGACAGGGATTCTTGGGACTGAAGCTTTCTTT. The chain is built from TRBV5-6 and TRBJ1-1; TRBD1 aligns across 8 bases. Germline values: CDR1 SGHDT, CDR2 YYEEEE. This CDR3 is built from 17 residues. Trimming at V came to 2 bases and at J to 5 bases, leaving 14 bases not matched to a gene.

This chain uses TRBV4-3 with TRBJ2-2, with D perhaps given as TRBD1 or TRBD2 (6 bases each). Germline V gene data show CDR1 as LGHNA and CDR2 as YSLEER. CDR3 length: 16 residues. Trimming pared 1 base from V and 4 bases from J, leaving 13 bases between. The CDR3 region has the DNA TGCGCCAGCAGCCAAGTTACGGGGGCGCGCACCGGGGAGCTGTTTTTT. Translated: CASSQVTGARTGELFF.

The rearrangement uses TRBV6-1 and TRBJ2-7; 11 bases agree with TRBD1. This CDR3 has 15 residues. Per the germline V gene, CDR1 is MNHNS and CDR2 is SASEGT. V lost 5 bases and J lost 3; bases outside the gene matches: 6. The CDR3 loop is CASSLAGTGGYEQYF. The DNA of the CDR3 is TGTGCCAGCAGTCTTGCCGGGACAGGGGGCTACGAGCAGTACTTC.

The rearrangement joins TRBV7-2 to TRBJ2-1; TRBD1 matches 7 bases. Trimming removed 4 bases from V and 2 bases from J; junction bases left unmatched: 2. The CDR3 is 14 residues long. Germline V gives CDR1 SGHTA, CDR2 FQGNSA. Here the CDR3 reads CASSSTGPYNEQFF. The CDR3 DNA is TGTGCCAGCAGCTCGACAGGGCCCTACAATGAGCAGTTCTTC.

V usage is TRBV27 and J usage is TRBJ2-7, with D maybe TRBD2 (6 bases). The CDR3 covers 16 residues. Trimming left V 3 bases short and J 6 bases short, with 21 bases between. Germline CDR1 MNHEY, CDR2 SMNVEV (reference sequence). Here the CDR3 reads CASSLVVGGGPSEQYF. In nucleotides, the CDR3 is TGTGCCAGCAGTTTGGTAGTGGGGGGAGGTCCCTCCGAGCAGTACTTC.

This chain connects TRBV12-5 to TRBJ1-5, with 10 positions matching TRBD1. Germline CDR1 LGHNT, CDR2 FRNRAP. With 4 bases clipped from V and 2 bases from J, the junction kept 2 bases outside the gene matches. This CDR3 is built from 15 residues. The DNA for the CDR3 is TGTGCTAGTGGTTCGGGGACAGGGGGCAATCAGCCCCAGCATTTT. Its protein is CASGSGTGGNQPQHF. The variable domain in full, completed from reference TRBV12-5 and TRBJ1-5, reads DARVTQTPRHKVTEMGQEVTMRCQPILGHNTVFWYRQTMMQGLELLAYFRNRAPLDDSGMPKDRFSAEMPDATLATLKIQPSEPRDSAVYFCASGSGTGGNQPQHFGDGTRLSIL.

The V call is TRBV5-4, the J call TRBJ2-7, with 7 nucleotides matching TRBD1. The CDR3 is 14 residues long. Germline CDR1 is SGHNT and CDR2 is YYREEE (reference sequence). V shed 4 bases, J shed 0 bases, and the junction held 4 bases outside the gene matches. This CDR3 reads CASSKGQVSYEQYF. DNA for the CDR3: TGTGCCAGCAGCAAAGGACAGGTCTCCTACGAGCAGTACTTC.

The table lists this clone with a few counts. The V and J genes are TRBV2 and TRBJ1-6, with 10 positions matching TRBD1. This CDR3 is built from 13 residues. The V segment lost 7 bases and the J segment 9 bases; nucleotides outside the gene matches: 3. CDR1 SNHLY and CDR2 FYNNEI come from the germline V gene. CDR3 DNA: TGTGCCAGCAACGACAGGGGGCGTTCACCCCTCCACTTT. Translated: CASNDRGRSPLHF.

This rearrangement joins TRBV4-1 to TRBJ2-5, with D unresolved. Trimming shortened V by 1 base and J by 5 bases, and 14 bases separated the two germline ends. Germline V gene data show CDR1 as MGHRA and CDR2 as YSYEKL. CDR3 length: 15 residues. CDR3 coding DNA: TGCGCCAGCAGCCAAGGTCCCTCGGGTAGGGAGACCCAGTACTTC. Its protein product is CASSQGPSGRETQYF.

The CDR3 DNA is TGTGCCAGCAGCCAATGGGGGGCCACGCAGGGCGGGGAGCTGTTTTTT. It encodes CASSQWGATQGGELFF. This sequence joins TRBV7-2 and TRBJ2-2, with D perhaps TRBD1 or TRBD2 (6 bases each). V dropped 5 bases and J dropped 7 bases, with 20 bases sitting between them. Germline values: CDR1 SGHTA, CDR2 FQGNSA. The CDR3 is made up of 16 amino acids.

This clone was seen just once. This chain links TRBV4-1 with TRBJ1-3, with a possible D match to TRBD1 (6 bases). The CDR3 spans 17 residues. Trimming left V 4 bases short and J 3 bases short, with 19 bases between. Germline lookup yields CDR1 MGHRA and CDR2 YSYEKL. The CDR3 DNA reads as TGCGCCAGCAGCCCCCTATCAACAGGGTCGTATGGAAACACCATATATTTT. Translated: CASSPLSTGSYGNTIYF.

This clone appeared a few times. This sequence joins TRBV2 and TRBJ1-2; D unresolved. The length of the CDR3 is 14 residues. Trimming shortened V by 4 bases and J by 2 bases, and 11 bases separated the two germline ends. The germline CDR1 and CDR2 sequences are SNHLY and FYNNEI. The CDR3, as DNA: TGTGCCAGCAGTGGGCGGGCTCGAAACTATGGCTACACCTTC. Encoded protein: CASSGRARNYGYTF.

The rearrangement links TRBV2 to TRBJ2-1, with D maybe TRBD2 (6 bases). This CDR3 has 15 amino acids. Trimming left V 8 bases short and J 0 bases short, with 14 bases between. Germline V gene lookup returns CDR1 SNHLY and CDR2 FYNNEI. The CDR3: CASSTSDYSYNEQFF. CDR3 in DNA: TGTGCCAGCTCCACCTCGGACTACTCCTACAATGAGCAGTTCTTC.

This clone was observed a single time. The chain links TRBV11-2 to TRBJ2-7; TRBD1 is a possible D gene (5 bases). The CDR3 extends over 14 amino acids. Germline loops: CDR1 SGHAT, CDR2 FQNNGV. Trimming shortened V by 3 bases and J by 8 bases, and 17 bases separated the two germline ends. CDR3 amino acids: CASSFGQGFDKQYF. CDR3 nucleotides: TGTGCCAGCAGCTTCGGGCAGGGATTTGACAAGCAGTACTTC.

The CDR3 DNA is TGTGCCAGCAGCGTAGATCTTAGCGGGAGCACAGATACGCAGTATTTT. Translation: CASSVDLSGSTDTQYF. V and J are TRBV9 and TRBJ2-3; TRBD2 agrees at 7 bases. Germline assignment: CDR1 SGDLS and CDR2 YYNGEE. V lost 0 bases, J lost 0 bases, and 4 bases stayed unmatched. This CDR3 is 16 amino acids long.